The rows below give T cell receptor beta chains drawn from one sample of a study of blood T cells in healthy people across ages. TCRdb recomputed calls from the 5' RACE reads with MiXCR, one row per CDR3 protein. There are over 950,000 distinct CDR3 sequences in the sample; 30% to 40% occur only once, and under 15% lies in the top ten. Sequenced material: blood. The receptor set was obtained from a man between 18 and 29 years old in good health. The CDR3 runs from the conserved cysteine through the conserved F or W. Each record gives: clone size, V gene, D gene, J gene, CDR3 DNA, CDR3 protein. The D gene is left open where the match is weak. Some rows have no size entry. The others give once, few or many, or a class for an expanded clone.

clone_size: few
v_call: TRBV7-2
d_call: .
j_call: TRBJ2-7
cdr3_nt: TGTGCCAGCAGCTTAGACTCTACAGGTTACTTGTACGAGCAGTACTTC
cdr3_aa: CASSLDSTGYLYEQYF

clone_size: few
v_call: TRBV14
d_call: .
j_call: TRBJ2-2
cdr3_nt: TGTGCCAGCAGCCAAGGGACGAAGAACACCGGGGAGCTGTTTTTT
cdr3_aa: CASSQGTKNTGELFF

clone_size: .
v_call: TRBV12-5
d_call: .
j_call: TRBJ2-2
cdr3_nt: TGTGCTAGTGGTTTAGATGGGGTCCGGGAGCTGTTTTTT
cdr3_aa: CASGLDGVRELFF

clone_size: few
v_call: TRBV24-1
d_call: TRBD1
j_call: TRBJ2-1
cdr3_nt: TGTGCCACCAGTGATTTTAGGGACAGGCTGAAATACAATGAGCAGTTCTTC
cdr3_aa: CATSDFRDRLKYNEQFF

clone_size: .
v_call: TRBV27
d_call: .
j_call: TRBJ1-2
cdr3_nt: TGTGCCAGCAGTTTATACAGTGGAAACTATGGCTACACCTTC
cdr3_aa: CASSLYSGNYGYTF

clone_size: .
v_call: TRBV10-3
d_call: TRBD1
j_call: TRBJ2-1
cdr3_nt: TGTGCCATCAGTGAGTCGGGACAGGGAAGAGAGACCCAGTTCTTC
cdr3_aa: CAISESGQGRETQFF

clone_size: .
v_call: TRBV6-6
d_call: .
j_call: TRBJ2-5
cdr3_nt: TGTGCCAGCAGTTACCCATCCGTAGTCGGGGGTGAGCAGTACTTC
cdr3_aa: CASSYPSVVGGEQYF

clone_size: few
v_call: TRBV12-3/TRBV12-4
d_call: .
j_call: TRBJ2-3
cdr3_nt: TGTGCCAGCAGTTTAGGCCTCCTGGGGGGCTCAGGGGATACGCAGTATTTT
cdr3_aa: CASSLGLLGGSGDTQYF

clone_size: many
v_call: TRBV14
d_call: .
j_call: TRBJ1-2
cdr3_nt: TGTGCCAGCAGCCAAGATCGGGGCCTCATCTATGGCTACACCTTC
cdr3_aa: CASSQDRGLIYGYTF

clone_size: .
v_call: TRBV20-1
d_call: TRBD1
j_call: TRBJ1-1
cdr3_nt: TGCAGTGCGTACCGGACAGGGGTTCTTCCTGAAGCTTTCTTT
cdr3_aa: CSAYRTGVLPEAFF

clone_size: few
v_call: TRBV27
d_call: .
j_call: TRBJ1-1
cdr3_nt: TGTGCCAGCAGTTTATTCGGCAGTACCTTGGGCACTGAAGCTTTCTTT
cdr3_aa: CASSLFGSTLGTEAFF

clone_size: few
v_call: TRBV5-1
d_call: TRBD1
j_call: TRBJ2-4
cdr3_nt: TGCGCCAGCAGCTGGGATTTTCCGGGACAGGGTGATAACATTCAGTACTTC
cdr3_aa: CASSWDFPGQGDNIQYF

clone_size: .
v_call: TRBV15
d_call: TRBD1
j_call: TRBJ1-5
cdr3_nt: TGTGCCACCAGCAGGGACAGGGAATCGGACAATCAGCCCCAGCATTTT
cdr3_aa: CATSRDRESDNQPQHF

clone_size: .
v_call: TRBV29-1
d_call: .
j_call: TRBJ1-1
cdr3_nt: TGCAGCGTTCAAGACAGCGTGAACACTGAAGCTTTCTTT
cdr3_aa: CSVQDSVNTEAFF

clone_size: .
v_call: TRBV20-1
d_call: .
j_call: TRBJ2-5
cdr3_nt: TGCAGTGCGGGGGACTGGCAAGAGGCCCAGTACTTC
cdr3_aa: CSAGDWQEAQYF

clone_size: .
v_call: TRBV20-1
d_call: .
j_call: TRBJ1-5
cdr3_nt: TGCAGTGCCAGAGACCGGGGCCATGATCAGCCCCAGCATTTT
cdr3_aa: CSARDRGHDQPQHF

clone_size: .
v_call: TRBV12-3/TRBV12-4
d_call: TRBD2
j_call: TRBJ2-3
cdr3_nt: TGTGCCAGCAGTATCACGGGACTAGCGGTCACAGATACGCAGTATTTT
cdr3_aa: CASSITGLAVTDTQYF

clone_size: few
v_call: TRBV2
d_call: TRBD1
j_call: TRBJ1-5
cdr3_nt: TGTGCCAGCTTACAGGGGGCCGGTCAGCCCCAGCATTTT
cdr3_aa: CASLQGAGQPQHF

clone_size: .
v_call: TRBV6-5
d_call: TRBD2
j_call: TRBJ2-3
cdr3_nt: TGTGCCAGCAGTTACTTGGGATCGGGACTAGCCACAGATACGCAGTATTTT
cdr3_aa: CASSYLGSGLATDTQYF

clone_size: .
v_call: TRBV20-1
d_call: .
j_call: TRBJ1-2
cdr3_nt: TGCAGTGCTAGAGACGACAGAACGAACCACCGCCTGGGAGGCTACACCTTC
cdr3_aa: CSARDDRTNHRLGGYTF

clone_size: .
v_call: TRBV30
d_call: .
j_call: TRBJ1-1
cdr3_nt: TGTGCCTGGACAAACAGGGCGTATGCTTTCTTT
cdr3_aa: CAWTNRAYAFF

clone_size: .
v_call: TRBV6-2/TRBV6-3
d_call: TRBD2
j_call: TRBJ2-1
cdr3_nt: TGTGCCAGCACCGAACGGGGGGTTTACAATGAGCAGTTCTTC
cdr3_aa: CASTERGVYNEQFF

clone_size: .
v_call: TRBV20-1
d_call: TRBD1
j_call: TRBJ1-2
cdr3_nt: TGCAGTGCCCGCACCGGGACAGGGTATGGCTACACCTTC
cdr3_aa: CSARTGTGYGYTF

clone_size: .
v_call: TRBV6-2/TRBV6-3
d_call: TRBD1
j_call: TRBJ1-6
cdr3_nt: TGTGCCAGCAGAGGACAGGGTCAGTCCTATAATTCACCCCTCCACTTT
cdr3_aa: CASRGQGQSYNSPLHF

clone_size: few
v_call: TRBV20-1
d_call: .
j_call: TRBJ2-5
cdr3_nt: TGCAGTGCTAGGCTAGCACAACAAGAGACCCAGTACTTC
cdr3_aa: CSARLAQQETQYF

clone_size: .
v_call: TRBV7-3
d_call: .
j_call: TRBJ2-1
cdr3_nt: TGTGCCAGCAGCTTTAATTCTAGGGATGAGCAGTTCTTC
cdr3_aa: CASSFNSRDEQFF

clone_size: .
v_call: TRBV29-1
d_call: .
j_call: TRBJ1-1
cdr3_nt: TGCAGCGTCAGACAGGCCATGAACACTGAAGCTTTCTTT
cdr3_aa: CSVRQAMNTEAFF

clone_size: .
v_call: TRBV3-1
d_call: .
j_call: TRBJ2-7
cdr3_nt: TGTGCCAGCAGCCAAGCTGAATACAATGAGCAGTACTTC
cdr3_aa: CASSQAEYNEQYF

clone_size: .
v_call: TRBV4-3
d_call: .
j_call: TRBJ2-2
cdr3_nt: TGCGCCAGCAGCCAAGAACCAAGGGAAACCGGGGAGCTGTTTTTT
cdr3_aa: CASSQEPRETGELFF

clone_size: few
v_call: TRBV28
d_call: TRBD1
j_call: TRBJ1-1
cdr3_nt: TGTGCCAGCAGAGATACAGGGGTTTACACTGAAGCTTTCTTT
cdr3_aa: CASRDTGVYTEAFF

clone_size: few
v_call: TRBV4-2
d_call: .
j_call: TRBJ1-4
cdr3_nt: TGTGCCAGCAGCCAATCGGTGAATGAAAAACTGTTTTTT
cdr3_aa: CASSQSVNEKLFF

clone_size: few
v_call: TRBV6-2/TRBV6-3
d_call: .
j_call: TRBJ1-2
cdr3_nt: TGTGCCAGCAGGAGAGGAATGGGCTACACCTTC
cdr3_aa: CASRRGMGYTF

clone_size: few
v_call: TRBV29-1
d_call: .
j_call: TRBJ2-3
cdr3_nt: TGCAGCGTCACCTCGGGGCCCAGCACAGATACGCAGTATTTT
cdr3_aa: CSVTSGPSTDTQYF

clone_size: few
v_call: TRBV5-6
d_call: .
j_call: TRBJ1-1
cdr3_nt: TGTGCCAGCAGCCAAGTCGGTACAGGCCCCACTGAAGCTTTCTTT
cdr3_aa: CASSQVGTGPTEAFF

clone_size: few
v_call: TRBV20-1
d_call: .
j_call: TRBJ1-2
cdr3_nt: TGCAGTGCTAGAGATAAGGAAAGTTATGGCTACACCTTC
cdr3_aa: CSARDKESYGYTF

clone_size: .
v_call: TRBV6-6
d_call: .
j_call: TRBJ2-1
cdr3_nt: TGTGCCAGCAGTTACTCCCCCTTGAGGAATGAGCAGTTCTTC
cdr3_aa: CASSYSPLRNEQFF

clone_size: .
v_call: TRBV9
d_call: TRBD1
j_call: TRBJ2-1
cdr3_nt: TGTACCAGCAGCCCCAGAGGGGGACAGGTGGCTTACAATGAGCAGTTCTTC
cdr3_aa: CTSSPRGGQVAYNEQFF

clone_size: .
v_call: TRBV12-3/TRBV12-4
d_call: .
j_call: TRBJ1-2
cdr3_nt: TGTGCCAGCACCTCTTTGGGGAAACGGGATGGCTACACCTTC
cdr3_aa: CASTSLGKRDGYTF

clone_size: many
v_call: TRBV9
d_call: TRBD2
j_call: TRBJ2-3
cdr3_nt: TGTGCCAGCAGCGAACCCGGGACTAGCGGGGTCACAGATACGCAGTATTTT
cdr3_aa: CASSEPGTSGVTDTQYF

clone_size: few
v_call: TRBV6-6
d_call: TRBD1
j_call: TRBJ2-7
cdr3_nt: TGTGCCAGCAGTACGGGACAGGGACGTTACGAGCAGTACTTC
cdr3_aa: CASSTGQGRYEQYF

clone_size: few
v_call: TRBV20-1
d_call: TRBD1
j_call: TRBJ1-2
cdr3_nt: TGCAGTGCTTCACAGGGGGCTGGTGGCTACACCTTC
cdr3_aa: CSASQGAGGYTF

clone_size: few
v_call: TRBV20-1
d_call: .
j_call: TRBJ1-2
cdr3_nt: TGCAGTGCCCTCGGACTCGATGGCTACACCTTC
cdr3_aa: CSALGLDGYTF

clone_size: few
v_call: TRBV4-3
d_call: TRBD2
j_call: TRBJ2-3
cdr3_nt: TGCGCCAGCAGCCAGGGGAGCGGGGGGTACACAGATACGCAGTATTTT
cdr3_aa: CASSQGSGGYTDTQYF

clone_size: .
v_call: TRBV20-1
d_call: TRBD2
j_call: TRBJ2-1
cdr3_nt: TGCAGTGCTAGGCCGCCCCTAGCGGGGGGTACGGATGAGCAGTTCTTC
cdr3_aa: CSARPPLAGGTDEQFF

clone_size: .
v_call: TRBV6-5
d_call: TRBD2
j_call: TRBJ2-7
cdr3_nt: TGTGCCAGCAGTTACCTTGGACTAGGGGCCAATGAGCAGTACTTC
cdr3_aa: CASSYLGLGANEQYF

clone_size: many
v_call: TRBV11-1
d_call: .
j_call: TRBJ2-1
cdr3_nt: TGTGCCAGCAGCCCTCTTGGAGGGGGCTACAATGAGCAGTTCTTC
cdr3_aa: CASSPLGGGYNEQFF

clone_size: few
v_call: TRBV6-2/TRBV6-3
d_call: .
j_call: TRBJ1-5
cdr3_nt: TGTGCCAGCAGTTACGCGACGGATAGCAATCAGCCCCAGCATTTT
cdr3_aa: CASSYATDSNQPQHF

clone_size: many
v_call: TRBV6-6
d_call: .
j_call: TRBJ1-2
cdr3_nt: TGTGCCAGCAGTTACGACTCGGGCGGGGGGATCTATGGCTACACCTTC
cdr3_aa: CASSYDSGGGIYGYTF

clone_size: few
v_call: TRBV3-1
d_call: TRBD1
j_call: TRBJ1-4
cdr3_nt: TGTGCCAGCAGCCAAGAGGCGGGGACAGGGGGAAAACTGTTTTTT
cdr3_aa: CASSQEAGTGGKLFF

clone_size: .
v_call: TRBV5-8
d_call: TRBD1
j_call: TRBJ1-5
cdr3_nt: TGTGCCAGCAGTGCTGACAGGGGCAATCAGCCCCAGCATTTT
cdr3_aa: CASSADRGNQPQHF

clone_size: .
v_call: TRBV20-1
d_call: .
j_call: TRBJ2-1
cdr3_nt: TGCAGTGCTAGAGAGTGGGGCGTGGGGACCCATGAGCAGTTCTTC
cdr3_aa: CSAREWGVGTHEQFF

clone_size: .
v_call: TRBV29-1
d_call: .
j_call: TRBJ1-2
cdr3_nt: TGCAGCGTTTTTAAACGGGGGTTTGGCTATGGCTACACCTTC
cdr3_aa: CSVFKRGFGYGYTF

clone_size: .
v_call: TRBV6-5
d_call: TRBD1
j_call: TRBJ1-1
cdr3_nt: TGTGCCAGCAGTTACGCACGGGACAGTATAATGAACACTGAAGCTTTCTTT
cdr3_aa: CASSYARDSIMNTEAFF

clone_size: few
v_call: TRBV6-6
d_call: TRBD1
j_call: TRBJ1-1
cdr3_nt: TGTGCCAGCAGTTACGGAGGGGGCCGCACTGAAGCTTTCTTT
cdr3_aa: CASSYGGGRTEAFF

clone_size: once
v_call: TRBV7-9
d_call: TRBD1
j_call: TRBJ1-6
cdr3_nt: TGTGCCAGCAGCTTATTTGCTAGGGGGCGGAGTTCACCCCTCCACTTT
cdr3_aa: CASSLFARGRSSPLHF